Following are 30 T cell receptor beta chains from one sample sequenced in a study of blood T cell repertoires in COVID-19. The method was immunoSEQ multiplex PCR; TCRdb's version includes in-frame clones alone and lacks a portion of them. The sample yields around 100,000 clones, 75% to 90% seen once. Input material: peripheral blood. These receptors came from a human donor in a cohort sampled during active or convalescent COVID-19.

V gene TRBV5-1 combines with J gene TRBJ2-5; TRBD2 aligns across 10 bases. CDR3 length: 16 amino acids. Germline V gene data show CDR1 as SGHRS and CDR2 as YFSETQ. Trimming removed 5 bases from V and 5 bases from J; junction bases left unmatched: 12. CDR3 amino acids: CASRPPSLAGLETQYF. In nucleotides, the CDR3 is TGCGCCAGCAGGCCTCCCTCACTAGCGGGGCTGGAGACCCAGTACTTC.

The rearrangement joins TRBV28 to TRBJ1-6; TRBD1 aligns across 9 bases. Per the germline V gene, CDR1 is MDHEN and CDR2 is SYDVKM. The CDR3 runs 16 residues. The V segment lost 5 bases and the J segment 9 bases; nucleotides outside the gene matches: 11. The CDR3 sequence: CASSRPGTGNSSPLHF. DNA of the CDR3: TGTGCCAGCAGTCGGCCCGGGACAGGGAATAGTTCACCCCTCCACTTT.

This clone showed up just once. V is TRBV28 and J is TRBJ1-1; no reliable D call. Germline loops: CDR1 MDHEN, CDR2 SYDVKM. With 5 bases removed from V and 5 bases from J, the gap between germline ends came to 12 bases. The CDR3 contains 13 residues. The CDR3 nucleotides read TGTGCCAGCAGTCCCCCCCGGGGTACTGAAGCTTTCTTT. Protein: CASSPPRGTEAFF.

The gene calls are TRBV12-3 or TRBV12-4 and TRBJ1-4; possible D gene TRBD1, 6 bases. V lost 5 bases and J lost 13, with 14 bases in between. This CDR3 has 12 amino acids. The CDR3 DNA follows: TGTGCCAGCAGTCCTGAGGGACATGTACTGTTTTTT. As protein: CASSPEGHVLFF.

This clone is a singleton in its sample. The chain recombines TRBV28 with TRBJ1-5, with D unclear. The CDR3 is 15 residues long. With 5 bases removed from V and 4 bases from J, the gap between germline ends came to 15 bases. CDR1 and CDR2 (germline): MDHEN, SYDVKM. The DNA for the CDR3 is TGTGCCAGCAGTCCGATGGGCCCTGGGAATCAGCCCCAGCATTTT. Translating it yields CASSPMGPGNQPQHF.

V and J are TRBV6-5 and TRBJ1-3, with 8 bases identical to TRBD1. V lost 8 bases to trimming and J lost 2 bases; unmatched junction nucleotides: 5. Germline V gene sequence: CDR1 MNHEY, CDR2 SVGAGI. This CDR3 contains 14 residues. CDR3 region: CASRQGSAGNTIYF. The CDR3 nucleotides read TGTGCCAGCCGACAGGGGTCTGCTGGAAACACCATATATTTT.

This chain links TRBV7-2 with TRBJ2-7; TRBD2 aligns across 9 bases. The CDR3 spans 15 residues. The germline gives CDR1 SGHTA, CDR2 FQGNSA. The J segment lost 4 bases and the V segment lost 5 bases, leaving 9 bases of the junction unmatched. The CDR3 DNA reads TGTGCCAGCAGCACGGGGAGCGGGGGGTTATACGAGCAGTACTTC. It specifies CASSTGSGGLYEQYF. The full variable domain, in which reference TRBV7-2 and TRBJ2-7 provide the parts outside the CDR3, is GAGVSQSPSNKVTEKGKDVELRCDPISGHTALYWYRQSLGQGLEFLIYFQGNSAPDKSGLPSDRFSAERTGGSVSTLTIQRTQQEDSAVYLCASSTGSGGLYEQYFGPGTRLTVT.

The gene calls are TRBV16 and TRBJ1-4, with a tentative D call TRBD1 (5 bases). The V gene's germline CDR1 is KGHSY and CDR2 FQNENV. The V end was cut by 0 bases, the J end by 4 bases, with 12 bases between. CDR3 length: 16 amino acids. Written as DNA, the CDR3 is TGTGCCAGCAGCCAATCCGCGGGGCTCGGTAATGAAAAACTGTTTTTT. This translates into CASSQSAGLGNEKLFF.

The chain uses TRBV3-1 (or the pseudogene TRBV3-2) and TRBJ2-2; D is possibly TRBD1 (5 bases). This CDR3 spans 14 amino acids. Looked up from germline, CDR1 is LGHDT and CDR2 is YNNKEL (reference sequence). Trimming stripped 3 bases from V and 1 base from J, with 6 bases between. For the CDR3, the DNA is TGTGCCAGCAGCCACAGGGAGAACACCGGGGAGCTGTTTTTT. Its translation: CASSHRENTGELFF.

The rearrangement joins TRBV5-4 to TRBJ1-1; D remains ambiguous. There are 15 residues in the CDR3. The germline V gene encodes CDR1 SGHNT and CDR2 YYREEE (reference sequence). V was trimmed by 3 bases and J by 1 base, leaving 13 bases between them. CDR3 sequence (DNA): TGTGCCAGCAGCTCGCTACAGCGGCGGAACACTGAAGCTTTCTTT. It translates to CASSSLQRRNTEAFF.

This clone was detected only once. This sequence joins TRBV7-3 and TRBJ1-1; tentative D call: TRBD1 (6 bases). Germline V CDR1 and CDR2: SGHTA, FQGTGA. The length of the CDR3 is 13 residues. V dropped 5 bases and J dropped 1 base, with 8 bases sitting between them. CDR3 region: CASSKDRNTEAFF. CDR3 in DNA: TGTGCCAGCAGCAAGGACAGGAACACTGAAGCTTTCTTT.

The J gene is TRBJ1-1, the V gene TRBV7-9; 7 nucleotides agree with TRBD1. The V gene end was trimmed by 1 base and the J gene end by 4 bases; junction bases not matched to a gene: 12. The germline V gene has CDR1 SEHNR and CDR2 FQNEAQ (reference sequence). The CDR3 contains 17 residues. The CDR3 here is CASSLEGVQGPSTEAFF. As DNA, the CDR3 is TGTGCCAGCAGCTTAGAGGGGGTACAGGGGCCCAGCACTGAAGCTTTCTTT.

The chain employs TRBV5-1 and TRBJ2-5; a weak D match, TRBD1 (5 bases). V was cut by 0 bases and J by 4 bases, with 13 bases left in between. This CDR3 contains 15 residues. Germline CDR1 reads SGHRS; CDR2 reads YFSETQ. The DNA of the CDR3 is TGCGCCAGCAGCTTGGGGGCAGGGTGGGGAGAGACCCAGTACTTC. It encodes CASSLGAGWGETQYF.

The V call is TRBV7-3, the J call TRBJ2-3; 9 nucleotides agree with TRBD2. Germline V gene data show CDR1 as SGHTA and CDR2 as FQGTGA. The CDR3 length is 15 residues. The trim removed 3 bases at V and 5 bases at J, leaving 6 bases unmatched. The CDR3 loop is CASSFSGGTLDTQYF. CDR3 DNA: TGTGCCAGCAGCTTTAGCGGGGGAACCTTAGATACGCAGTATTTT.

The chain is built from TRBV28 and TRBJ2-4, with D perhaps matching TRBD2 (6 bases). Trimming shortened V by 5 bases and J by 7 bases, and 12 bases separated the two germline ends. The CDR3 runs to 13 residues. Germline CDR1 reads MDHEN; CDR2 reads SYDVKM. CDR3 in amino acids: CASSQIGGNIQYF. CDR3 in DNA: TGTGCCAGCAGTCAGATTGGGGGGAACATTCAGTACTTC.

This clone showed up just once. V is TRBV7-3 and J is TRBJ1-1; no definite D call. The V gene's germline CDR1 is SGHTA and CDR2 FQGTGA. V was pared by 2 bases and J by 6 bases, with 10 bases between. The CDR3 has 13 residues. CDR3: CASSLATDSEAFF. The DNA of the CDR3 is TGTGCCAGCAGCTTAGCAACAGATTCTGAAGCTTTCTTT.

CDR3 sequence reads: CASSQTGEAQYF. CDR3 DNA sequence: TGTGCCAGCAGCCAGACAGGTGAGGCCCAGTACTTC. The V gene is TRBV3-1 (or the pseudogene TRBV3-2), the J gene TRBJ2-5; TRBD1 might be the D (6 bases). Germline CDR1 LGHDT, CDR2 YNNKEL (reference sequence). Trimming pared 3 bases from V and 9 bases from J, leaving 11 bases between. This CDR3 is built from 12 residues.

This rearrangement joins TRBV4-2 to TRBJ2-1; D may be TRBD2 (5 bases). The V end was cut by 0 bases, the J end by 0 bases, with 9 bases between. CDR3 size: 16 residues. CDR1 LGHNA and CDR2 YNFKEQ come from the germline V gene. This chain's CDR3 is CASSQDLGSSYNEQFF. The CDR3 DNA sequence: TGTGCCAGCAGCCAAGACCTAGGGAGCTCCTACAATGAGCAGTTCTTC.

The chain joins TRBV12-3 or TRBV12-4 to TRBJ2-3; unclear D gene. With 7 bases removed from V and 5 bases from J, the gap between germline ends came to 10 bases. The CDR3 consists of 12 residues. The CDR3 loop reads CASTGIEDTQYF. DNA of the CDR3: TGTGCCAGCACGGGTATAGAAGATACGCAGTATTTT.

The chain uses TRBV15 and TRBJ1-4, with a possible D match to TRBD1 (5 bases). Per germline, CDR1 LNHNV and CDR2 YYDKDF (reference sequence). V was trimmed by 6 bases and J by 5 bases, leaving 16 bases between them. The CDR3 runs to 15 residues. CDR3 protein: CATRENRRPNEKLFF. The CDR3 coding sequence is TGTGCCACCAGGGAAAACAGGCGCCCCAATGAAAAACTGTTTTTT.

This chain links TRBV6-2 or TRBV6-3 with TRBJ2-7, with 7 bases matching TRBD2. V shed 6 bases and J 1 base; nucleotides not matched to a gene: 6. Germline-derived CDR1 and CDR2 are MNHEY and SVGEGT. The CDR3 contains 14 residues. As DNA, the CDR3 is TGTGCCAGCAGCCGGACTAGGCCTTCCTACGAGCAGTACTTC. This codes for CASSRTRPSYEQYF.

CDR3 coding DNA: TGTGCCAGCAGAAAAGGGGGGACAGGGGGCGATGAGCAGTACTTC. Translation: CASRKGGTGGDEQYF. This chain uses TRBV25-1 with TRBJ2-7, with 12 nucleotides matching TRBD1. The CDR3 length is 15 residues. Germline CDR1 and CDR2: MGHDK and SYGVNS. The V and J ends lost 6 bases and 7 bases, in that order; junction bases with no gene match: 10.

The chain has TRBV9 and TRBJ1-4; TRBD1 might be the D (6 bases). With 2 bases removed from V and 8 bases from J, the gap between germline ends came to 19 bases. The germline CDR1 and CDR2 sequences are SGDLS and YYNGEE. The CDR3 is 16 amino acids. The CDR3 reads CASSVHRGGGLEKLFF. In DNA form, the CDR3 reads TGTGCCAGCAGCGTTCACCGAGGGGGAGGGTTGGAAAAACTGTTTTTT.

CDR3 amino acids: CASSLKIRWDNSYEQYF. DNA of the CDR3: TGTGCCAGCAGCTTAAAGATTAGGTGGGACAACTCCTACGAGCAGTACTTC. V gene TRBV11-2 combines with J gene TRBJ2-7; perhaps TRBD1 as D (6 bases). CDR3 length: 17 amino acids. CDR1 is SGHAT and CDR2 is FQNNGV in the germline V gene. V was shortened by 2 bases and J by 0 bases, with 17 bases between the two germline ends.

Note on this clone: The junction departs from the called germline gene at one end, perhaps through a read error. CDR3 coding DNA: TGTGCTAGCAGCTTAGGAGGGGGACAGGGACAAGAGACCCAGTACTTC. Its protein product is CASSLGGGQGQETQYF. The rearrangement links TRBV7-7 to TRBJ2-5; TRBD1 agrees at 9 bases. The germline V gene has CDR1 SSHAT and CDR2 FNYEAQ (reference sequence). The CDR3 has 16 amino acids.

The chain links TRBV7-9 to TRBJ1-2; D is possibly TRBD1 (6 bases). The V gene lost 0 bases and the J gene lost 2 bases, with 13 bases spanning the gap. The CDR3 is 16 residues long. Germline V gene sequence: CDR1 SEHNR, CDR2 FQNEAQ (reference sequence). CDR3 coding DNA: TGTGCCAGCAGCTTAGCCGAGGGGGTCAAAAACTATGGCTACACCTTC. It yields the protein CASSLAEGVKNYGYTF.

This rearrangement joins TRBV6-1 to TRBJ1-2; D is possibly TRBD1 (6 bases). This CDR3 is built from 12 residues. CDR1 is MNHNS, CDR2 SASEGT, per germline. V lost 6 bases and J 6 bases, leaving 11 bases between the germline ends. The CDR3 loop is CASSLTGDGYTF. The CDR3 DNA follows: TGTGCCAGCAGCCTGACAGGAGATGGCTACACCTTC.

The V and J genes are TRBV11-3 and TRBJ1-2, with D hard to call. Germline values: CDR1 SGHNT, CDR2 YENEEA. The ends were cut back, 0 bases at V and 4 bases at J, with 6 bases in the middle. This CDR3 has 13 residues. CDR3 in DNA: TGTGCCAGCAGCTTAGAGACAAGCTATGGCTACACCTTC. Encoded protein: CASSLETSYGYTF.

The rearrangement links TRBV7-6 to TRBJ2-3; 8 bases fit TRBD2. V lost 4 bases and J lost 3; bases outside the gene matches: 9. CDR3 size: 16 residues. From germline, CDR1 is SGHVS and CDR2 FNYEAQ. The CDR3 nucleotides read TGTGCCAGCAGCTCGACCGGGGCGGGGGGTACAGATACGCAGTATTTT. Translating gives CASSSTGAGGTDTQYF.

This sequence joins TRBV3-1 (or the pseudogene TRBV3-2) and TRBJ2-7; D ambiguous. The CDR3 consists of 12 residues. V was pared by 1 base and J by 3 bases, with 4 bases between. CDR1 and CDR2 (germline): LGHDT, YNNKEL (reference sequence). CDR3 in amino acids: CASSQAYYEQYF. CDR3 DNA sequence: TGTGCCAGCAGCCAAGCCTACTACGAGCAGTACTTC.